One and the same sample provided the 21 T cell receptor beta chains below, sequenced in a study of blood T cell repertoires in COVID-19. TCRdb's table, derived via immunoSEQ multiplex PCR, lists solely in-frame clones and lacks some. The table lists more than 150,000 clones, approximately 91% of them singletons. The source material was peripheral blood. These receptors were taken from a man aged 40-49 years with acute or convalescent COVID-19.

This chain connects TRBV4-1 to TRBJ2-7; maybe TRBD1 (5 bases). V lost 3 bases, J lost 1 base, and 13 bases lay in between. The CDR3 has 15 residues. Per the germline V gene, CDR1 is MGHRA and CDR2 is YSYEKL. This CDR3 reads CASSQDHQGSYEQYF. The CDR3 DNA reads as TGCGCCAGCAGCCAGGACCACCAGGGATCCTACGAGCAGTACTTC.

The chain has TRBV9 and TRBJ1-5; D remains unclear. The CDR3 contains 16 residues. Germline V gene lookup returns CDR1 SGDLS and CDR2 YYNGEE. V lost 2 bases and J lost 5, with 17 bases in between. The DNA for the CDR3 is TGTGCCAGCAGCGTTGGTGTGGATTCGGGTGATCAGCCCCAGCATTTT. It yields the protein CASSVGVDSGDQPQHF. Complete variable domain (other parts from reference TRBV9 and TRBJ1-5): DSGVTQTPKHLITATGQRVTLRCSPRSGDLSVYWYQQSLDQGLQFLIQYYNGEERAKGNILERFSAQQFPDLHSELNLSSLELGDSALYFCASSVGVDSGDQPQHFGDGTRLSIL.

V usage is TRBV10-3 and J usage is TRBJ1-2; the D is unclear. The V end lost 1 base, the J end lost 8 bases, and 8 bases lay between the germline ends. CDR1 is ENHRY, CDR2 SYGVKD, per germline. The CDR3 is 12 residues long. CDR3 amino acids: CAISEFTGGYTF. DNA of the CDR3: TGTGCCATCAGTGAGTTCACGGGGGGCTACACCTTC.

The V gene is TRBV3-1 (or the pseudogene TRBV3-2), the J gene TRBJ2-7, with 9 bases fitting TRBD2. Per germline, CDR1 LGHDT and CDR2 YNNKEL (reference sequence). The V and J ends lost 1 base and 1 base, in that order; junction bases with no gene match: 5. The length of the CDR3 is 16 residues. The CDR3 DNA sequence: TGTGCCAGCAGCCAAGGGGTTAGCGGGGGTTCCTACGAGCAGTACTTC. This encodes CASSQGVSGGSYEQYF.

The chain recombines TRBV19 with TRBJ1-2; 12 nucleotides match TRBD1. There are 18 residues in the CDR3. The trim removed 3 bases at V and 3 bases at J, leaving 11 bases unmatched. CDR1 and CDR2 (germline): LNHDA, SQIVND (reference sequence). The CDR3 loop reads CASSISPGQGAGDYGYTF. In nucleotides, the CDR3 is TGTGCCAGTAGTATCTCTCCGGGACAGGGGGCAGGGGACTATGGCTACACCTTC.

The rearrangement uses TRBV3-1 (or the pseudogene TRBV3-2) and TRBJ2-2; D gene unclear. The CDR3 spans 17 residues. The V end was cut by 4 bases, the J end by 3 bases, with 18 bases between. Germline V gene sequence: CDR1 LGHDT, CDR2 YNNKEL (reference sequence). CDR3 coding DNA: TGTGCCAGCAGCCCCCCCGGCGCTAGGTTGTACACCGGGGAGCTGTTTTTT. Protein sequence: CASSPPGARLYTGELFF.

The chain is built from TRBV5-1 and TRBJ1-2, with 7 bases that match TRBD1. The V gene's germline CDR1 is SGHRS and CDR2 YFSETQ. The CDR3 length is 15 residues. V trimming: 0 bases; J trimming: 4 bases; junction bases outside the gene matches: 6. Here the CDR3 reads CASSLEGASRYGYTF. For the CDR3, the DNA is TGCGCCAGCAGCTTGGAGGGGGCCAGCCGCTATGGCTACACCTTC.

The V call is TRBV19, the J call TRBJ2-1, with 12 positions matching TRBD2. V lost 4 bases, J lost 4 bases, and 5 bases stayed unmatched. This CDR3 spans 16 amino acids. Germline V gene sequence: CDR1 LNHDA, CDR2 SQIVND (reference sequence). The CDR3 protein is CASSRLTSGGYNEQFF. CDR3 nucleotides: TGTGCCAGTAGTAGATTGACTAGCGGGGGATACAATGAGCAGTTCTTC.

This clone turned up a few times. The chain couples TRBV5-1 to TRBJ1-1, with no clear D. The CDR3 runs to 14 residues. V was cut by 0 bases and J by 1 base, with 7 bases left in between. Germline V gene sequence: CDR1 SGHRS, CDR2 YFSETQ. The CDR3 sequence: CASSLAQTNTEAFF. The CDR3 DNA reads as TGCGCCAGCAGCTTGGCACAGACGAACACTGAAGCTTTCTTT.

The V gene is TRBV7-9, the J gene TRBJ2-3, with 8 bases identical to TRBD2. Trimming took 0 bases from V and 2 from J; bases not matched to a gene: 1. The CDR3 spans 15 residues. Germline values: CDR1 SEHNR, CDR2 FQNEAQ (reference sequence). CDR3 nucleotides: TGTGCCAGCAGCTTAGCTAGCGGGGCCACAGATACGCAGTATTTT. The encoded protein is CASSLASGATDTQYF.

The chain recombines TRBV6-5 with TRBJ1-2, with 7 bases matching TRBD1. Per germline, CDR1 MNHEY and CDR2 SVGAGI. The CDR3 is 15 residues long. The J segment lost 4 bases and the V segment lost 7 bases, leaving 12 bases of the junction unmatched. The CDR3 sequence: CASKPPGGFIYGYTF. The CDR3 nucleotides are TGTGCCAGCAAGCCCCCAGGGGGGTTCATCTATGGCTACACCTTC.

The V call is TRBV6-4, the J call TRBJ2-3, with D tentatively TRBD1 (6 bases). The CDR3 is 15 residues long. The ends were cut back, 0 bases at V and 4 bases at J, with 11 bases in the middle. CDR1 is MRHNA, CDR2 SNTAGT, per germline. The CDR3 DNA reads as TGTGCCAGCAGTGACTCGACAGGTGGCCCAGATACGCAGTATTTT. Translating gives CASSDSTGGPDTQYF.

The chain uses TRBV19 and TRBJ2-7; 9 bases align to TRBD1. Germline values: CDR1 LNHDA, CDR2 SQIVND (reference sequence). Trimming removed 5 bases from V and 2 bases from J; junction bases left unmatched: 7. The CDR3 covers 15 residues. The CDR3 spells CASSPATGGTYEQYF. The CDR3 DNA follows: TGTGCCAGTAGTCCAGCGACAGGGGGAACCTACGAGCAGTACTTC.

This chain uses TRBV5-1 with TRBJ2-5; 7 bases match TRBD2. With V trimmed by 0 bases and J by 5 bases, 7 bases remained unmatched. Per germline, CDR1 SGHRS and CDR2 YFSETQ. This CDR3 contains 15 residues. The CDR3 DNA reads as TGCGCCAGCAGCTTGGGCGGGTCAGCGGGGGAGACCCAGTACTTC. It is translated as CASSLGGSAGETQYF.

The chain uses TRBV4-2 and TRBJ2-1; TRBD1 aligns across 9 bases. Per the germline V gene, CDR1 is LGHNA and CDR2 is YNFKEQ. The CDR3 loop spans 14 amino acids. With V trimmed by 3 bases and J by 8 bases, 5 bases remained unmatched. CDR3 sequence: CASSHRTGVDEQFF. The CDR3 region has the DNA TGTGCCAGCAGCCATCGGACAGGGGTCGATGAGCAGTTCTTC.

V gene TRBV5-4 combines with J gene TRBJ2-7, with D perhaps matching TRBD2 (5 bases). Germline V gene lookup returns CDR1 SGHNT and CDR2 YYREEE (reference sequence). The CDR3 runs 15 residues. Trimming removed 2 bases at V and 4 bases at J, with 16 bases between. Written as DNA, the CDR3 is TGTGCCAGCAGCTTACCCCCCGGGTCGGGGTACGAGCAGTACTTC. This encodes CASSLPPGSGYEQYF.

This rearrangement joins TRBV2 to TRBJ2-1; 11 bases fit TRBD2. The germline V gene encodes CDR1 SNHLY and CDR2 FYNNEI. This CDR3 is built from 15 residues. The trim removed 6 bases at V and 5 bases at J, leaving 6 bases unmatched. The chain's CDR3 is CASSPTSGGNNEQFF. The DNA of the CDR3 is TGTGCCAGCAGCCCTACTAGCGGGGGAAACAATGAGCAGTTCTTC.

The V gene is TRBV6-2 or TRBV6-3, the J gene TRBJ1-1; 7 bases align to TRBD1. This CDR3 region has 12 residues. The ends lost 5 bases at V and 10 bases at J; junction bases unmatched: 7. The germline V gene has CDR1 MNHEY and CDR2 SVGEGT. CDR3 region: CASSPRQGGAFF. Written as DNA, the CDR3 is TGTGCCAGCAGTCCACGACAGGGAGGAGCTTTCTTT.

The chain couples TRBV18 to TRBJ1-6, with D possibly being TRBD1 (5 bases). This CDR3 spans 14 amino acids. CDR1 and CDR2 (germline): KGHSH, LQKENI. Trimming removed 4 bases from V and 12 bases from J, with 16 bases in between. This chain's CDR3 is CASSQQPGIRPLHF. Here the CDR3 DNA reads TGTGCCAGCTCACAACAACCAGGGATTCGACCCCTCCACTTT.

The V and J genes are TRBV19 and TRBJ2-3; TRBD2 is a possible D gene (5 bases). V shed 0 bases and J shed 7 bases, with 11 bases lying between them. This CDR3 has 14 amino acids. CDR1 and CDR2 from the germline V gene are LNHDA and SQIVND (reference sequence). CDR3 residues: CASSIDPSPNTQYF. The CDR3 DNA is TGTGCCAGTAGTATAGATCCTAGCCCAAATACGCAGTATTTT. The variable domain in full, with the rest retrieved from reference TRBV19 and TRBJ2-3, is DGGITQSPKYLFRKEGQNVTLSCEQNLNHDAMYWYRQDPGQGLRLIYYSQIVNDFQKGDIAEGYSVSREKKESFPLTVTSAQKNPTAFYLCASSIDPSPNTQYFGPGTRLTVL.

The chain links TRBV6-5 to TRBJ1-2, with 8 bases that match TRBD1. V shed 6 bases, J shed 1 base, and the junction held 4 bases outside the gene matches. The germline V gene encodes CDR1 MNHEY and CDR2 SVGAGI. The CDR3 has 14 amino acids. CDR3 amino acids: CASSGTGINYGYTF. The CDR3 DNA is TGTGCCAGCAGCGGGACAGGCATTAACTATGGCTACACCTTC.